One sample yielded the 5 T cell receptor beta chains listed below, sequenced in a study of T cell responses to AZD1222 COVID-19 vaccine. Sequenced by immunoSEQ multiplex PCR; TCRdb stores in-frame clones only, minus some. The sample records 150,000 to 200,000 clones, 92% being singletons. Sample: peripheral blood, taken 28 days after the second AZD1222 dose. The receptors come from an adult who received the AZD1222 COVID-19 vaccine.

The gene calls are TRBV9 and TRBJ2-1, with 8 bases lining up with TRBD2. Germline CDR1 is SGDLS and CDR2 is YYNGEE. The CDR3 totals 19 residues. J gave up 1 base and V 0 bases, and 12 bases lay outside the gene matches. The CDR3 loop is CASSVGGSGAAGSYNEQFF. The CDR3 DNA sequence: TGTGCCAGCAGCGTAGGGGGTAGCGGGGCGGCCGGATCCTACAATGAGCAGTTCTTC.

This clone was seen only a few times. The chain uses TRBV25-1 and TRBJ1-2; TRBD1 might be the D (5 bases). V was clipped by 6 bases and J by 6 bases, with 14 bases between them. The CDR3 is 13 residues long. Germline V gives CDR1 MGHDK, CDR2 SYGVNS. CDR3 in amino acids: CASSLSRGNGYTF. The CDR3, as DNA: TGTGCCAGCAGCCTAAGCCGGGGCAATGGCTACACCTTC.

The chain is built from TRBV12-5 and TRBJ1-1; TRBD1 matches at 8 bases. This CDR3 spans 13 amino acids. Germline CDR1 reads LGHNT; CDR2 reads FRNRAP. The junction had 11 bases not matched to a gene; V was cut back by 6 bases and J by 11 bases. Written as DNA, the CDR3 is TGTGCTAGTGGGGGCAGGGGGCAAGCGCCGGCTTTCTTT. Translation: CASGGRGQAPAFF.

V gene TRBV9 combines with J gene TRBJ2-3; D is perhaps TRBD1 (7 bases). Trimming left V 3 bases short and J 1 base short, with 21 bases between. Germline loops: CDR1 SGDLS, CDR2 YYNGEE. The CDR3 extends over 18 amino acids. The CDR3 loop reads CASSEGQFRGVGTDTQYF. CDR3 nucleotide sequence: TGTGCCAGCAGCGAGGGACAGTTCAGGGGGGTCGGCACAGATACGCAGTATTTT.

This clone was picked up one time. The chain is built from TRBV7-8 and TRBJ1-5, with D unresolved. The CDR3 has 15 amino acids. Deletions cut 5 bases from V and 8 bases from J, with 19 bases between. Per the germline V gene, CDR1 is SGHVS and CDR2 is FQNEAQ. The CDR3 DNA reads as TGTGCCAGCAGCCCGAACGTGGCTACCGGGGAGCCCCAGCATTTT. Translation: CASSPNVATGEPQHF. Based on the CDR3 plus reference TRBV7-8 and TRBJ1-5, the full variable domain is GAGVSQSPRYKVAKRGQDVALRCDPISGHVSLFWYQQALGQGPEFLTYFQNEAQLDKSGLPSDRFFAERPEGSVSTLKIQRTQQEDSAVYLCASSPNVATGEPQHFGDGTRLSIL.